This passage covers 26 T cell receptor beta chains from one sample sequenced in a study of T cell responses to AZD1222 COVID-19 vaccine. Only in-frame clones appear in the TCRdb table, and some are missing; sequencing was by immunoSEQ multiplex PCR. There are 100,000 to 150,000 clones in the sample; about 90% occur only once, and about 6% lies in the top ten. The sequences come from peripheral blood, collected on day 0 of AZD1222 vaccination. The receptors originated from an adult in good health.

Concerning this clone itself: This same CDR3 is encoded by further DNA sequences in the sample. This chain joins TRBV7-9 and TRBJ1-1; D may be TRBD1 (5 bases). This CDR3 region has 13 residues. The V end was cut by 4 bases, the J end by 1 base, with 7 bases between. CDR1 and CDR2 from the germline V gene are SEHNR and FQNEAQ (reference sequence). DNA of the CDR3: TGTGCCAGCAGCTCACAGGAGAACACTGAAGCTTTCTTT. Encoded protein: CASSSQENTEAFF.

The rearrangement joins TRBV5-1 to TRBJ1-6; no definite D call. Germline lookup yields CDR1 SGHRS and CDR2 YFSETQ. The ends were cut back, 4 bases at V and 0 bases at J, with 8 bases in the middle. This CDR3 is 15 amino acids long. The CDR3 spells CASSPDISYNSPLHF. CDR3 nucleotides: TGCGCCAGCAGCCCTGACATCTCCTATAATTCACCCCTCCACTTT.

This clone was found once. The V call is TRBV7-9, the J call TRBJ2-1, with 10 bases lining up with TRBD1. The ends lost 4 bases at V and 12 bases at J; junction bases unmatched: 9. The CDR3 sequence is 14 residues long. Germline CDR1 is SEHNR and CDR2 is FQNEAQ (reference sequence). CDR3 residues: CASSSGTGDKGQFF. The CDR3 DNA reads TGTGCCAGCAGCTCCGGGACAGGGGACAAGGGGCAGTTCTTC.

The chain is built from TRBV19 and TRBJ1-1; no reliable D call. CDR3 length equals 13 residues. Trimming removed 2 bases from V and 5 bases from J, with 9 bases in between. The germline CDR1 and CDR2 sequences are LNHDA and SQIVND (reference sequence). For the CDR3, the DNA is TGTGCCAGTAGTATATCCCCCAGAACTGAAGCTTTCTTT. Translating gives CASSISPRTEAFF. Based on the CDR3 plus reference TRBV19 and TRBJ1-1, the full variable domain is DGGITQSPKYLFRKEGQNVTLSCEQNLNHDAMYWYRQDPGQGLRLIYYSQIVNDFQKGDIAEGYSVSREKKESFPLTVTSAQKNPTAFYLCASSISPRTEAFFGQGTRLTVV.

The chain's CDR3 is CASSGETGIGAFF. The CDR3 region has the DNA TGTGCCAGCAGCGGAGAGACAGGGATTGGAGCTTTCTTT. This chain connects TRBV5-4 to TRBJ1-1; 7 bases line up with TRBD1. Unmatched junction bases numbered 10, after V lost 4 bases and J lost 10 bases. Germline V gene data show CDR1 as SGHNT and CDR2 as YYREEE (reference sequence). There are 13 residues in the CDR3.

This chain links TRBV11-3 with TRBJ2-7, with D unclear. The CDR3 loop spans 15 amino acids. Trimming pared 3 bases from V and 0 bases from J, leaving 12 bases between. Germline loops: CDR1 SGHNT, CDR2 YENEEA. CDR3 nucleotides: TGTGCCAGCAGCTTTGGTTTAGCTAACTCCTACGAGCAGTACTTC. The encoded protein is CASSFGLANSYEQYF.

CDR3 amino acids: CASNIAGTHPYF. Written as DNA, the CDR3 is TGTGCCAGCAACATCGCCGGGACCCACCCGTACTTC. The chain has TRBV2 and TRBJ2-5, with D perhaps assigned TRBD1 or TRBD2 (5 bases each). The V end lost 7 bases, the J end lost 13 bases, and 19 bases lay between the germline ends. The CDR3 is 12 amino acids. Germline-derived CDR1 and CDR2 are SNHLY and FYNNEI.

Here the CDR3 DNA reads TGTGCCAGCAGCCTTCAGGGAGGGAACGGCTACACCTTC. Its protein product is CASSLQGGNGYTF. The chain is built from TRBV12-3 or TRBV12-4 and TRBJ1-2; D is perhaps TRBD1 (5 bases). Deletions cut 6 bases from V and 8 bases from J, with 16 bases between. CDR3 length equals 13 residues.

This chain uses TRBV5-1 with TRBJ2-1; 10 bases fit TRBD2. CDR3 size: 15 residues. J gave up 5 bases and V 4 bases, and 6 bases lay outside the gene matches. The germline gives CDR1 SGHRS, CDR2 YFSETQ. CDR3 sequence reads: CASSLGGTSDNEQFF. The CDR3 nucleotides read TGCGCCAGCAGCCTAGGCGGGACTAGCGACAATGAGCAGTTCTTC.

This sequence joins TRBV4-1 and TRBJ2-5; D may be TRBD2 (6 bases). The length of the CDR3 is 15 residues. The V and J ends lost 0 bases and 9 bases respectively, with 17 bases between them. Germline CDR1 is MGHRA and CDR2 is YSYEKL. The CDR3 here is CASSQESRAPGAQYF. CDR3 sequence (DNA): TGCGCCAGCAGCCAAGAATCCAGGGCCCCGGGGGCCCAGTACTTC.

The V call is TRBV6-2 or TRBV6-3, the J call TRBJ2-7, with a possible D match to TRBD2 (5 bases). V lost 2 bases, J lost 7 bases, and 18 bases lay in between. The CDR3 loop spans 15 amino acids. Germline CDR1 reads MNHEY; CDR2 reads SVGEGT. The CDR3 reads CASSYPHGISGEQYF. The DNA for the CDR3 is TGTGCCAGCAGTTACCCACACGGGATCAGTGGTGAGCAGTACTTC.

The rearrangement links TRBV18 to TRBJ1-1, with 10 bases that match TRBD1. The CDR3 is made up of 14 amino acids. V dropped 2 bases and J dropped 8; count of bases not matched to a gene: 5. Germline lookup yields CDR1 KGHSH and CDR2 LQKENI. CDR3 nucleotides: TGTGCCAGCTCACCAGACAGGGGGCAGGTAGAAGCTTTCTTT. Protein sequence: CASSPDRGQVEAFF.

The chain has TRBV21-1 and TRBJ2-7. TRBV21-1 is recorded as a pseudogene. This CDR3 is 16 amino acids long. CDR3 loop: CASSRPPGTGTYEQYF. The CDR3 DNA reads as TGTGCCAGCAGTCGGCCCCCCGGGACGGGAACCTACGAGCAGTACTTC.

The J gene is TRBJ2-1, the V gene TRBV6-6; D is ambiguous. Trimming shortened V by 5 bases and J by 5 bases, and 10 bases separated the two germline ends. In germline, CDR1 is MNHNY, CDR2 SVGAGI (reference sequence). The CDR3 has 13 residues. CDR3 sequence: CASSTVLNNEQFF. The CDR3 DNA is TGTGCCAGCAGTACGGTCTTGAACAATGAGCAGTTCTTC.

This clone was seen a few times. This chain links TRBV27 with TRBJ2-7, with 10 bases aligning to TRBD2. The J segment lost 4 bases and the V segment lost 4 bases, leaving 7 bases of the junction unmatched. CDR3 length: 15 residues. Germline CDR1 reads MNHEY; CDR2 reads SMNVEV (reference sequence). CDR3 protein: CASSWSSGSAYEQYF. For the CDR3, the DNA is TGTGCCAGCAGTTGGTCTAGCGGGAGTGCGTACGAGCAGTACTTC.

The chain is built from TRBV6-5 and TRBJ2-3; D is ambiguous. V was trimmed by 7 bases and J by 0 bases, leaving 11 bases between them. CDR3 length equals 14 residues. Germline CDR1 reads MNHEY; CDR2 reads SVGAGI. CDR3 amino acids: CASTPTRSTDTQYF. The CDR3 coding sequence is TGTGCCAGCACCCCTACCAGAAGCACAGATACGCAGTATTTT.

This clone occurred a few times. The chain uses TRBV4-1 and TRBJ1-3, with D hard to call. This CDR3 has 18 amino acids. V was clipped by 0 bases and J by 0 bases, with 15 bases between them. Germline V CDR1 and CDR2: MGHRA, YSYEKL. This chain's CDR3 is CASSQDRVGRISGNTIYF. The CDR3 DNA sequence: TGCGCCAGCAGCCAAGATCGTGTCGGCAGGATCTCTGGAAACACCATATATTTT.

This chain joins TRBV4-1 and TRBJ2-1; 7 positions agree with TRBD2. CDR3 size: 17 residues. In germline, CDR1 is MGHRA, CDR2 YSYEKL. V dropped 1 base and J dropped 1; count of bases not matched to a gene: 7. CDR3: CASSQGPGEGSYNEQFF. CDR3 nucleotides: TGCGCCAGCAGCCAAGGCCCCGGGGAGGGATCCTACAATGAGCAGTTCTTC.

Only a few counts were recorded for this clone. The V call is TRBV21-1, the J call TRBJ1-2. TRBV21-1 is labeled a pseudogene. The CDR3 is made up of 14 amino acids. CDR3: CASSKGARVWGYTF. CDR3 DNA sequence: TGTGCCAGCAGCAAAGGGGCCCGGGTGTGGGGCTACACCTTC.

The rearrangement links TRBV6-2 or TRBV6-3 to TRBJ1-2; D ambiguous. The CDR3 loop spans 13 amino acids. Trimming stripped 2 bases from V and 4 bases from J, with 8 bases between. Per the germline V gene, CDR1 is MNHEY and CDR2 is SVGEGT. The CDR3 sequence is CASSYRQSYGYTF. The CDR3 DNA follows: TGTGCCAGCAGTTACCGGCAGTCCTATGGCTACACCTTC.

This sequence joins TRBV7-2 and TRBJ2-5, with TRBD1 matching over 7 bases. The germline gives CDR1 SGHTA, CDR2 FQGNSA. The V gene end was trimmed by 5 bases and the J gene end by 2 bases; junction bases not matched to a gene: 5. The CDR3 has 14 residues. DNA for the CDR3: TGTGCCAGCAGCGCGGACAGGTTTCAAGAGACCCAGTACTTC. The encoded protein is CASSADRFQETQYF.

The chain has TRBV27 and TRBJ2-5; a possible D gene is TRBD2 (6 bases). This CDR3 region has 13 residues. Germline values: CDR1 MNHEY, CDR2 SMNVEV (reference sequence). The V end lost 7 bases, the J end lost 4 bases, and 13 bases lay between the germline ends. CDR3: CASTHQGGETQYF. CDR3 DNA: TGTGCCAGCACCCATCAGGGAGGAGAGACCCAGTACTTC.

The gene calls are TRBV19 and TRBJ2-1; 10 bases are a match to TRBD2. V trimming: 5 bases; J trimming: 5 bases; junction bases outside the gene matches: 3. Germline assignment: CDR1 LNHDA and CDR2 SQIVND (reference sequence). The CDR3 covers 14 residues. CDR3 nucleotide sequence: TGTGCCAGTAGTTCTCTAGCGGGAGACAATGAGCAGTTCTTC. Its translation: CASSSLAGDNEQFF.

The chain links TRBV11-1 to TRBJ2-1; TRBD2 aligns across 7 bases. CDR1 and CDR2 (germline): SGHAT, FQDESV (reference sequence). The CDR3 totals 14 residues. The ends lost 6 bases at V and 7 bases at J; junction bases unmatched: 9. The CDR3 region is CASSGLESRNEQFF. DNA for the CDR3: TGTGCCAGCAGTGGACTAGAGAGTCGGAATGAGCAGTTCTTC.

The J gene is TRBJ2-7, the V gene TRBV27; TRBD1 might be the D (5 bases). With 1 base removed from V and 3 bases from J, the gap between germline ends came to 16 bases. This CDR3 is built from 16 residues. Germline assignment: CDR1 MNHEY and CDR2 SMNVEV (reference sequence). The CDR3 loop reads CASSLFGQGPFYEQYF. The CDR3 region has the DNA TGTGCCAGCAGTTTATTCGGCCAGGGCCCTTTCTACGAGCAGTACTTC.

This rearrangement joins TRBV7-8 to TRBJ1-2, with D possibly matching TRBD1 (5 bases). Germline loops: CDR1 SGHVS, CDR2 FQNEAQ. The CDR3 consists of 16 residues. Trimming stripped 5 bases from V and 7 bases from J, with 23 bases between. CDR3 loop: CASSQKRGVRVPGYTF. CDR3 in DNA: TGTGCCAGCAGCCAGAAACGGGGGGTAAGGGTACCTGGCTACACCTTC. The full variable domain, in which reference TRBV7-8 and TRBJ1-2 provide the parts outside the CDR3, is GAGVSQSPRYKVAKRGQDVALRCDPISGHVSLFWYQQALGQGPEFLTYFQNEAQLDKSGLPSDRFFAERPEGSVSTLKIQRTQQEDSAVYLCASSQKRGVRVPGYTFGSGTRLTVV.